The clone carrying this T cell receptor beta chain was observed a few times. No antigen is known for it. Trimming cost V 4 bases and J 1 base; bases outside gene matches: 4. Germline V gives CDR1 SGHVS, CDR2 FNYEAQ. CDR3 length: 16 amino acids. Assay used: immunoSEQ multiplex PCR; TCRdb lists only in-frame clones, some missing. This repertoire holds about 39,000 clones, and none appear only once. The sample is drawn from a study of T cells after posttransplantation cyclophosphamide. Whole-study results and caveats: TRB overlap between skin or GI tissue T cells and blood was limited. Donor-recipient repertoire similarity was low at 1-2 months, rising over year one. Recipient CMV seropositivity and CMV reactivation strongly tracked TRB clonality.

On the day of bone marrow donation, the related graft donor provided peripheral blood. The genes are TRBV7-6 and TRBJ2-1; 10 positions agree with TRBD1. Sample: PBMCs. The sequence derives from a woman aged 50 to 60 in good health and a related stem cell transplant donor. The CDR3 protein is CASSSTGGSSYNEQFF. The CDR3 nucleotides are TGTGCCAGCAGCTCGACAGGGGGCTCTTCCTACAATGAGCAGTTCTTC.